The clone carrying this TCR beta chain was detected many times. Its antigen is unknown. This entry belongs to a study of breast tumors, draining lymph nodes, adjacent tissues. Points from the study as a whole: Luminal-like breast cancer showed significantly higher tumor–nontumor repertoire similarity than basal-like. The lymph node origin of tumor T cells was framed as consistent with a hypothesis, not demonstrated. The data were judged consistent with most tumor T cells coming from lymph node and expanding in tumor. Tumors had less TCR diversity than lymph nodes, more than nontumor tissue.

The lymph nodes were axillary draining lymph nodes from breast cancer patients. Trimming took off 5 bases at V and 0 bases at J, with 7 bases between the two ends. The CDR3 runs to 13 residues. Germline V lookup: CDR1 MGHRA, CDR2 YSYEKL. TCRdb re-called the multiplex PCR reads with MiXCR, one entry per CDR3 protein. Among about 300,000 distinct CDR3 sequences, 30% were seen once, and the ten largest hold under 1.2%. The sequencing input was axillary lymph node tissue. J is TRBJ1-2 and V is TRBV4-1; possible D gene TRBD1, 5 bases. This clonotype was sampled from a female donor with breast cancer. Some clones in this sample may be carry-over from other donors' samples. The CDR3 nucleotides are TGCGCCAGCAGCTCAGGGTCTAACTATGGCTACACCTTC. This gives the protein CASSSGSNYGYTF.